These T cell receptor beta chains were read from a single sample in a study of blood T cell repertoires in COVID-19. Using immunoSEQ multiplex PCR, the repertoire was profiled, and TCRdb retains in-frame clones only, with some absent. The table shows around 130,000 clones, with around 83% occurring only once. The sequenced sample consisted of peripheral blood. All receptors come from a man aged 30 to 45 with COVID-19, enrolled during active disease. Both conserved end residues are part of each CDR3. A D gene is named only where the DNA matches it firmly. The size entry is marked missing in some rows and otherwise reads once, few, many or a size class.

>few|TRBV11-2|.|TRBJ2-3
TGTGCCAGCAGCTTACAGGGTTCCGGCAGGTATACGCAGTATTTT
CASSLQGSGRYTQYF
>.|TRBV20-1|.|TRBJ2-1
TGCAGTGCCACACAGGGCGATGAGCAGTTCTTC
CSATQGDEQFF
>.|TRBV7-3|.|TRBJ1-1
TGTGCCAGCGCGCAGGGAGGGGCGGGCACTGAAGCTTTCTTT
CASAQGGAGTEAFF
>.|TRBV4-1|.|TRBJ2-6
TGCGCCAGCAGCCGACAGCCTCAAAGCTCTGGGGCCAACGTCCTGACTTTC
CASSRQPQSSGANVLTF
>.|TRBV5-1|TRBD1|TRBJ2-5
TGCGCCAGCAGCTGGGGACAGGGGGCGGTCGAGACCCAGTACTTC
CASSWGQGAVETQYF
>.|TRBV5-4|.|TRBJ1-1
TGTGCCAGCAGCTTGGAACAGAACACTGAAGCTTTCTTT
CASSLEQNTEAFF
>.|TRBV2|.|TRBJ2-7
TGTGCCAGTCACAGAAACTACGAGCAGTACTTC
CASHRNYEQYF
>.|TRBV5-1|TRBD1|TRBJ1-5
TGCGCCAGCAGCGCTGGGACAGGGGGTCAGCCCCAGCATTTT
CASSAGTGGQPQHF
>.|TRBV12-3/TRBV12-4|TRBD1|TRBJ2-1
TGTGCCAGCAGTACTCAACAGGGGAATGAGCAGTTCTTC
CASSTQQGNEQFF
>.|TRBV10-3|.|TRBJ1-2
TGTGCCATCAGTGAGGGGGCTGGCTACACCTTC
CAISEGAGYTF
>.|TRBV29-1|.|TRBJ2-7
TGCAGCGCACAGGACAGCTCCTACGAGCAGTACTTC
CSAQDSSYEQYF
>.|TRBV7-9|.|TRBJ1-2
TGTGCCAGCAGCCCCCGAGGAGCCTACTATGGCTACACCTTC
CASSPRGAYYGYTF
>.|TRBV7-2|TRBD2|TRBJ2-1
TGTGCCAGCAGCTTAGAGGCGGGCGGGAGGGCCATCGGTGAGCAGTTCTTC
CASSLEAGGRAIGEQFF
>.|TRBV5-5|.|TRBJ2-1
TGTGCCAGCAGCTTGGTTACGCGGGGATACTCCTACAATGAGCAGTTCTTC
CASSLVTRGYSYNEQFF
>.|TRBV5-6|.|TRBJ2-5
TGTGCCAGCAGCTTGGACTATGAAGAGACCCAGTACTTC
CASSLDYEETQYF
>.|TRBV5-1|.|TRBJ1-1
TGCGCCAGCAGCGCGGACAGTAAGTCTGAAGCTTTCTTT
CASSADSKSEAFF
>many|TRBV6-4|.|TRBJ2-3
TGTGCCAGCAGTGACTCGTACACAGATACGCAGTATTTT
CASSDSYTDTQYF
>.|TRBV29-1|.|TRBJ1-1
TGCAGCGTTAACGACGGCAGGGCCACTGAAGCTTTCTTT
CSVNDGRATEAFF
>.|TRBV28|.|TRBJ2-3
TGTGCCAGCAGACCAACAGGGGGGGACACAGATACGCAGTATTTT
CASRPTGGDTDTQYF
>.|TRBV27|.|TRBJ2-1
TGTGCCAGCATTAAGGGGGACCCGTTTAATGAGCAGTTCTTC
CASIKGDPFNEQFF
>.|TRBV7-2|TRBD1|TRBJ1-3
TGTGCCAGCAGCTTATTGGTACAGGGGGCGCCTGGAAACACCATATATTTT
CASSLLVQGAPGNTIYF
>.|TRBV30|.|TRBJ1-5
TGTGCCTGGAGGGCGGGAAACAATCAGCCCCAGCATTTT
CAWRAGNNQPQHF
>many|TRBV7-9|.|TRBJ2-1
TGTGCCAGCAGCGAGATATTGGATGAGCAGTTCTTC
CASSEILDEQFF